The 14 T cell receptor beta chains in this list originate from one sample, sequenced in a study of beta chain features in type 1 diabetes. Findings of the study overall: Shortening that was moderate but significant affected the TCRB CDR3s of Type 1 diabetes patients in all four CD4+ subsets.

Isolated RNA was reverse transcribed in full, so expressed TCRB transcripts were sequenced. Data came from immunoSEQ multiplex PCR; TCRdb stores just in-frame clones and leaves some out. The table has fewer than 450,000 clones, roughly 13% seen once. No antigen has been assigned to these receptors. Sample: naive CD4+ T cells from blood. The source of these receptors is a young woman with type 1 diabetes.

This clone was picked up one time. The rearrangement joins TRBV5-1 to TRBJ2-1, with 9 bases lining up with TRBD2. J was trimmed by 3 bases and V by 3 bases; bases with no gene match: 4. The CDR3 runs 15 residues. Germline CDR1 SGHRS, CDR2 YFSETQ. CDR3: CASSSGTSYYNEQFF. The CDR3 nucleotides are TGCGCCAGCAGCTCCGGGACTAGCTACTACAATGAGCAGTTCTTC.

This clone appeared a few times. V is TRBV29-1 and J is TRBJ2-2; perhaps TRBD2 as D (5 bases). CDR3 length equals 15 residues. Looked up from germline, CDR1 is SQVTM and CDR2 is ANQGSEA. The V end was cut by 6 bases, the J end by 3 bases, with 17 bases between. In nucleotides, the CDR3 is TGCAGCGTCGCCGGGGTAGGACGGGACACCGGGGAGCTGTTTTTT. Translation gives CSVAGVGRDTGELFF.

This clone was seen at least ten times. The CDR3 region is CATWTSGSYEQYF. The CDR3 coding sequence is TGTGCCACCTGGACTAGCGGGTCCTACGAGCAGTACTTC. This chain links TRBV28 with TRBJ2-7; the match to TRBD2 covers 11 bases. CDR1 is MDHEN and CDR2 is SYDVKM in the germline V gene. The CDR3 has 13 amino acids. The junction had 3 bases not matched to a gene; V was cut back by 10 bases and J by 1 base. Full variable domain (missing parts from reference TRBV28 and TRBJ2-7): DVKVTQSSRYLVKRTGEKVFLECVQDMDHENMFWYRQDPGLGLRLIYFSYDVKMKEKGDIPEGYSVSREKKERFSLILESASTNQTSMYLCATWTSGSYEQYFGPGTRLTVT.

About this clone: The sample contains more than one DNA sequence encoding this CDR3. This chain links TRBV11-2 with TRBJ1-5; D is uncertain. Trimming left V 6 bases short and J 0 bases short, with 6 bases between. The germline gives CDR1 SGHAT, CDR2 FQNNGV. The CDR3 spans 13 residues. This CDR3 reads CASSSSSNQPQHF. Written as DNA, the CDR3 is TGTGCCAGCAGTTCTTCTAGCAATCAGCCCCAGCATTTT.

The chain recombines TRBV30 with TRBJ2-4, with 9 positions matching TRBD1. Per the germline V gene, CDR1 is GTSNPN and CDR2 is SVGIG (reference sequence). The CDR3 has 14 residues. Trimming cost V 1 base and J 4 bases; bases outside gene matches: 2. The CDR3 reads CAWSETGGKNIQYF. The CDR3 nucleotides are TGTGCCTGGAGTGAGACAGGGGGAAAAAACATTCAGTACTTC.

A remark on this clone: In the same sample, other DNA sequences code for this CDR3. This chain joins TRBV4-3 and TRBJ1-1; D gene uncertain. In germline, CDR1 is LGHNA, CDR2 YSLEER. The V and J ends lost 1 base and 7 bases respectively, with 10 bases between them. The CDR3 has 13 residues. The CDR3 nucleotides read TGCGCCAGCAGCCAAGGGTACGGGAATGAAGCTTTCTTT. The encoded protein is CASSQGYGNEAFF.

V is TRBV28 and J is TRBJ2-7; maybe TRBD2 (7 bases). Between the trimmed V and J ends, which lost 3 bases and 0 bases, there was a span of 9 bases. This CDR3 region has 14 residues. CDR1 MDHEN and CDR2 SYDVKM come from the germline V gene. CDR3 sequence: CASSFRGASYEQYF. Written as DNA, the CDR3 is TGTGCCAGCAGTTTTCGGGGGGCCTCCTACGAGCAGTACTTC. Supplemented by reference TRBV28 and TRBJ2-7, the full variable domain reads DVKVTQSSRYLVKRTGEKVFLECVQDMDHENMFWYRQDPGLGLRLIYFSYDVKMKEKGDIPEGYSVSREKKERFSLILESASTNQTSMYLCASSFRGASYEQYFGPGTRLTVT.

The genes are TRBV28 and TRBJ2-7; possible D gene TRBD1, 5 bases. V shed 5 bases and J shed 5 bases, with 19 bases lying between them. CDR3 length: 15 residues. Per germline, CDR1 MDHEN and CDR2 SYDVKM. The CDR3 DNA sequence: TGTGCCAGCAGTAACCGGGTCAGGGCCAAGGACGAGCAGTACTTC. Its protein product is CASSNRVRAKDEQYF.

This clone was observed a few times. The chain couples TRBV27 to TRBJ1-1; a possible D gene is TRBD1 (6 bases). The CDR3 totals 15 residues. In germline, CDR1 is MNHEY, CDR2 SMNVEV (reference sequence). Trimming shortened V by 2 bases and J by 5 bases, and 15 bases separated the two germline ends. The CDR3 bases are TGTGCCAGCAGTTTAGGGCGGGGGGCGCGAACTGAAGCTTTCTTT. Translating gives CASSLGRGARTEAFF.

The rearrangement joins TRBV5-1 to TRBJ2-3, with TRBD1 as a possible D gene (7 bases). Germline-derived CDR1 and CDR2 are SGHRS and YFSETQ. With 7 bases removed from V and 1 base from J, the gap between germline ends came to 19 bases. The CDR3 totals 16 residues. CDR3 nucleotides: TGCGCCAGCTCCTGGAGGGGGCGAGGAGGCACAGATACGCAGTATTTT. The encoded protein is CASSWRGRGGTDTQYF.

The gene calls are TRBV27 and TRBJ2-3; 12 bases agree with TRBD2. The junction had 10 bases not matched to a gene; V was cut back by 2 bases and J by 4 bases. The CDR3 length is 18 residues. Germline-derived CDR1 and CDR2 are MNHEY and SMNVEV (reference sequence). The CDR3 here is CASSLITGLAGLPDTQYF. The CDR3 DNA sequence: TGTGCCAGCAGTTTAATAACTGGACTAGCGGGACTCCCAGATACGCAGTATTTT.

The rearrangement uses TRBV9 and TRBJ2-4, with TRBD2 as a possible D gene (6 bases). The CDR3 is 15 residues long. V was cut by 0 bases and J by 1 base, with 8 bases left in between. CDR1 SGDLS and CDR2 YYNGEE come from the germline V gene. This CDR3 reads CASSVGSGAKNIQYF. CDR3 nucleotide sequence: TGTGCCAGCAGCGTAGGGAGCGGGGCCAAAAACATTCAGTACTTC.

The sample holds a few counts of this clone. The genes are TRBV7-9 and TRBJ2-3; TRBD1 agrees at 8 bases. Germline trimming cut 5 bases from V and 2 bases from J; bases unmatched to any gene: 12. Germline CDR1 is SEHNR and CDR2 is FQNEAQ (reference sequence). The CDR3 has 17 amino acids. The CDR3 DNA sequence: TGTGCCAGCAGCCCCTTCAGGGGGCATGGGGCCACAGATACGCAGTATTTT. Its protein is CASSPFRGHGATDTQYF.

This clone was seen only a few times. This specimen includes other DNA sequences encoding the same CDR3. J is TRBJ1-1 and V is TRBV18, with D unclear. This CDR3 is built from 13 residues. CDR1 KGHSH and CDR2 LQKENI come from the germline V gene. Deletions cut 3 bases from V and 3 bases from J, with 8 bases between. CDR3 coding DNA: TGTGCCAGCTCACCCACTGGTGACACTGAAGCTTTCTTT. Protein sequence: CASSPTGDTEAFF. Filled out from reference TRBV18 and TRBJ1-1, the complete variable domain reads NAGVMQNPRHLVRRRGQEARLRCSPMKGHSHVYWYRQLPEEGLKFMVYLQKENIIDESGMPKERFSAEFPKEGPSILRIQQVVRGDSAAYFCASSPTGDTEAFFGQGTRLTVV.